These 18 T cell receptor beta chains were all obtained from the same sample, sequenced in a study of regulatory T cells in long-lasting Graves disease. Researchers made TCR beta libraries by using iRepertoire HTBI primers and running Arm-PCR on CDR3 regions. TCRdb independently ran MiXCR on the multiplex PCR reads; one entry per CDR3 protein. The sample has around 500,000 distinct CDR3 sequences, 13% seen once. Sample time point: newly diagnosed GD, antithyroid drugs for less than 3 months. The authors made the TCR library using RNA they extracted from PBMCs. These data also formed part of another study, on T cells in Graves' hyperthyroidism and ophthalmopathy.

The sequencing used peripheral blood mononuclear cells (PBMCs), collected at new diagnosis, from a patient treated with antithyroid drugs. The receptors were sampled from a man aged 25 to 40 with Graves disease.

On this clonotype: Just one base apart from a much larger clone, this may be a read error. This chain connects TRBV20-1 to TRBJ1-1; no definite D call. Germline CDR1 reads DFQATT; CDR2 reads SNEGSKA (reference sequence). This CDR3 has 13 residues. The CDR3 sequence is CSARVAGLIEASF. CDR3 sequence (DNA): TGCAGTGCTAGAGTGGCAGGCCTTATTGAAGCTTCCTTT.

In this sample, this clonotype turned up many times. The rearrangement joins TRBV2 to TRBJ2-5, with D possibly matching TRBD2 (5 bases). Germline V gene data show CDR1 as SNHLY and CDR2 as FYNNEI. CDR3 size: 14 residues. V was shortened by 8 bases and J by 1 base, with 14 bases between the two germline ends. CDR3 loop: CASVPRTFQETQYF. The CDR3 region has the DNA TGTGCCAGCGTGCCCCGGACTTTCCAAGAGACCCAGTACTTC.

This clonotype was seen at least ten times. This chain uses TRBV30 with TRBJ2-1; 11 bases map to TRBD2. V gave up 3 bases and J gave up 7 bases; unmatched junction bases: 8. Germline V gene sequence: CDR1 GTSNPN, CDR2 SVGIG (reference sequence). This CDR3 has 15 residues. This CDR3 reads CAWSSTSGSLNEQFF. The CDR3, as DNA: TGTGCCTGGAGCTCAACTAGCGGGAGTTTAAATGAGCAGTTCTTC.

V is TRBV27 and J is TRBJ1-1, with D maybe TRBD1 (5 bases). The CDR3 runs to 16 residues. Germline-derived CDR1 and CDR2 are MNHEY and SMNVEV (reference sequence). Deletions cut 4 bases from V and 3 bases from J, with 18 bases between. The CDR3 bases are TGTGCCAGCAGTTGGGTAAGGGTGGGACGGGACACTGAAGCTTTCTTT. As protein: CASSWVRVGRDTEAFF.

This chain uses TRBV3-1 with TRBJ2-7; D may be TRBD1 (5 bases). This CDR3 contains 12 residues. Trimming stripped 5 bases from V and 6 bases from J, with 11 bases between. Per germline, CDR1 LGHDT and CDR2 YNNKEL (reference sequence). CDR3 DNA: TGTGCCAGCAGCTATGGGGCTACCGAGCAGTACTTC. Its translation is CASSYGATEQYF.

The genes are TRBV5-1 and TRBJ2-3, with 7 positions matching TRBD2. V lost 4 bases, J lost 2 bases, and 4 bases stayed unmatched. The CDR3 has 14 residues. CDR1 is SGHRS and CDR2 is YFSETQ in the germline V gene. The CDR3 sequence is CASSGGRATDTQYF. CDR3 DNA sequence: TGCGCCAGCAGCGGGGGGAGGGCCACAGATACGCAGTATTTT.

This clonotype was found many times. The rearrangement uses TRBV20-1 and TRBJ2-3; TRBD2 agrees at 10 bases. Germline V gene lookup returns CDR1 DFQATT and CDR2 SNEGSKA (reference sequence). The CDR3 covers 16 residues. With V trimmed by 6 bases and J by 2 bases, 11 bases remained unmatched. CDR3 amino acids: CSAKSGRALDTDTQYF. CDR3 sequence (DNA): TGCAGTGCCAAGAGCGGGAGGGCCCTCGACACAGATACGCAGTATTTT.

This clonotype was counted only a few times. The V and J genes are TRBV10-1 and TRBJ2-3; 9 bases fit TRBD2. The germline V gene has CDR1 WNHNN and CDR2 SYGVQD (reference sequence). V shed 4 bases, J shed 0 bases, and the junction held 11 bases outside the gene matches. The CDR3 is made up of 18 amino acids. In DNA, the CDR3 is TGCGCCAGCAGTGTCCTAGATAGCGGGGGATATAGCACAGATACGCAGTATTTT. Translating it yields CASSVLDSGGYSTDTQYF.

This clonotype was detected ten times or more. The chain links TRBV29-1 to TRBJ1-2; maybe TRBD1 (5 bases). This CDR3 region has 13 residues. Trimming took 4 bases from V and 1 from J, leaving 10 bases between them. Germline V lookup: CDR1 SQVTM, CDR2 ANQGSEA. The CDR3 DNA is TGCAGCGTTGGACAGCAAAATAACTATGGCTACACCTTC. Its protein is CSVGQQNNYGYTF.

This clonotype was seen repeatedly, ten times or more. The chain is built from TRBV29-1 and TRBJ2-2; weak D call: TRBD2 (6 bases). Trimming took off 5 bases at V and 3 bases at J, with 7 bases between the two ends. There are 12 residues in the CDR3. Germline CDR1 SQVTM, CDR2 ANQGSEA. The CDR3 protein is CSVWGDTGELFF. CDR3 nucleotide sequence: TGCAGCGTTTGGGGGGACACCGGGGAGCTGTTTTTT.

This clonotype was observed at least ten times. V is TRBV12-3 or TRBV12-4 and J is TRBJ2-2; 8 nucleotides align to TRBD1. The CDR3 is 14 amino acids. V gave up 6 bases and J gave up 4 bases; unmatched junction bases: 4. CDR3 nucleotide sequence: TGTGCCAGCAGCTCCGGACAGGGCACCGGGGAGCTGTTTTTT. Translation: CASSSGQGTGELFF.

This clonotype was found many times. CDR3 amino acids: CASSLDTGGAREQYF. CDR3 coding DNA: TGTGCCAGCAGCTTAGACACAGGTGGGGCGCGGGAGCAGTACTTC. The chain links TRBV7-8 to TRBJ2-7; possible D gene TRBD1, 5 bases. V dropped 1 base and J dropped 7 bases, with 17 bases sitting between them. The germline gives CDR1 SGHVS, CDR2 FQNEAQ. This CDR3 spans 15 amino acids.

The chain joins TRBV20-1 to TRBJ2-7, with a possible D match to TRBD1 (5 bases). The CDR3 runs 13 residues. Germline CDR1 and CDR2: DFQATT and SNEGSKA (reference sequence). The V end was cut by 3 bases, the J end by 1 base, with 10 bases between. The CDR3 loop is CSASADISYEQYF. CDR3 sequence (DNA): TGCAGTGCTAGCGCGGACATTTCCTACGAGCAGTACTTC.

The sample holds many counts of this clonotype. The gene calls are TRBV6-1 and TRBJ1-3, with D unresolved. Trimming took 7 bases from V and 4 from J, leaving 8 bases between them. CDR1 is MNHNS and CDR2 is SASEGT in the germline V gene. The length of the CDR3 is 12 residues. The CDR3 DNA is TGTGCCAGCAAGGCGCCGGGAAACACCATATATTTT. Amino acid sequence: CASKAPGNTIYF.

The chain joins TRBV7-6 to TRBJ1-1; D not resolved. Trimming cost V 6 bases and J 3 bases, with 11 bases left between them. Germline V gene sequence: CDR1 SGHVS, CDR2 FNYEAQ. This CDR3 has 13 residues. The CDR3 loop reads CASRSGLDTEAFF. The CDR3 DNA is TGTGCCAGCAGGAGTGGGTTGGACACTGAAGCTTTCTTT.

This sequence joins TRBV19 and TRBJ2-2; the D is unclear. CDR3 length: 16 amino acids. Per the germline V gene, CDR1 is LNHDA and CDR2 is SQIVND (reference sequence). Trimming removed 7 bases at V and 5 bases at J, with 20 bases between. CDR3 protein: CASKLDRLIPTGELFF. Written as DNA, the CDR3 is TGTGCCAGTAAATTGGACCGCCTTATTCCTACCGGGGAGCTGTTTTTT.

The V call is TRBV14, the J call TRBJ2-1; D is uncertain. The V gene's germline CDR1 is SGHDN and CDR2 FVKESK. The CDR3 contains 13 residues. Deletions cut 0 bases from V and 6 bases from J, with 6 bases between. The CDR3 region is CASSQEVFNEQFF. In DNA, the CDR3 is TGTGCCAGCAGCCAAGAGGTTTTCAATGAGCAGTTCTTC.

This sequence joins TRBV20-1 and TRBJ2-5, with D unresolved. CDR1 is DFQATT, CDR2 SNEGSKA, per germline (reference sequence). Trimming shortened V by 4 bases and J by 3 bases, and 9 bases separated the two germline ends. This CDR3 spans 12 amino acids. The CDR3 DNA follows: TGCAGTGCTATAGAATGGAAAGAGACCCAGTACTTC. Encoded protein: CSAIEWKETQYF.